This entry describes one TCR beta chain. The data were obtained in a study of cytomegalovirus exposure and HLA in healthy donors. PCR was performed using 60 Vbeta and 13 Jbeta primers. Libraries were prepared by immunoSEQ multiplex PCR; TCRdb keeps only in-frame clonotypes and omits some of them. The sample contains about 130,000 clones, 81% of which appear only once. Sequencing was carried out using PBMCs. This sequence originates from a man between 18 and 29 years old in good health and CMV-seronegative.

CDR3 region: CASSLKNWNEQFF. The CDR3 bases are TGTGCCAGCAGCTTGAAGAACTGGAATGAGCAGTTCTTC. The chain carries TRBV5-8 and TRBJ2-1; D is undetermined. V dropped 1 base and J dropped 7 bases, with 9 bases sitting between them. The CDR3 extends over 13 amino acids. Germline CDR1 is SGHTS and CDR2 is YDEGEE.